This TCR beta chain was found in a study of beta chain features in type 1 diabetes (dated by TCRdb to the late 2010s). Looking at the study overall: Mean age, gender distribution, total cell number and subset yield were not different between patients and healthy donors. Across all samples, 107,917,701 sorted cells were examined, and cell number per subset correlated strongly with RNA yield. The study compared TCRB repertoires of sorted circulating CD4+ T cell subsets between recently diagnosed type 1 diabetes patients and matched healthy donors. Whereas all 28 donors provided naive and central memory subsets, regulatory and stem cell-like memory subsets were isolated from just 8 patients and about 8 healthy donors.

Overall results and qualifications from the work: HLA sub-analyses involved small numbers of individuals, so any influence of HLA type on TCRB rearrangement remained unresolved. The naive, central memory and regulatory TCRB repertoires appeared to resemble one another more closely among patients than among healthy donors. Shorter templates might be favored by PCR, yet because patient and control samples were amplified and corrected together, any such skew would affect both groups equally. In all four CD4+ subsets, TCRB CDR3 length was moderately but significantly shorter in type 1 diabetes patients. Because cDNA was sequenced instead of genomic DNA, highly expressing activated cells could be over-represented, though the groups showed no difference in activation or CD3 levels. Fewer insertions and more nucleotide deletions at VDJ recombination sites were observed in patients with type 1 diabetes, implying thymic rearrangement abnormalities.

CDR1 and CDR2, per the germline V gene, are SGHDT and YYEEEE. Trimming removed 4 bases from V and 2 bases from J; the gene matches leave 7 bases unexplained. The CDR3 starts with the cysteine, ends with the phenylalanine, and has 15 residues. CDR3 DNA is the only sequence kept; it has 45 bases, read in frame from the first base. This clone was found a few times. The specificity of this receptor is unknown. Base qualities are missing; no much larger clone stands one base away. A single peripheral blood draw of about 116 mL on average was collected from each donor into heparinised tubes. A BD FACSAria II and a panel including CD45RO, CCR7, CD25, CD127, CD95 and CD27 were used to sort naive, central memory, regulatory and stem cell-like memory CD4+ T cells. All sorted populations exceeded 95% purity. PBMCs were isolated immediately by Lymphoprep density gradient centrifugation and stained directly without culture. To minimize batch effects, samples were stained and sorted in pairs, one healthy donor with one patient per experiment.

The High Capacity cDNA Reverse Transcription Kit was used to reverse transcribe all of the isolated RNA, meaning that expressed TCRB transcripts were what got sequenced. Naive, central memory and regulatory T cell samples underwent deep immunoSEQ sequencing, averaging approximately 3.3 million total reads per sample. Sorted cells were lysed in RLT buffer, and RNA was extracted using DNase-treated RNeasy Micro or Mini kits according to cell number. Each cell subset was processed separately to prevent cross-contamination, with patient and healthy donor samples processed together. TCRB sequences were amplified from cDNA with the immunoSEQ multiplex PCR, producing 87-bp fragments spanning the CDR3 region. Sequencing of the amplicons was performed on the Illumina HiSeq platform. Regarding the original processing steps: Synthetic template baselines were used to correct PCR bias computationally, reads within Hamming distance 2 were collapsed, and singletons that could not be merged were discarded. Reads were aligned against IMGT so that V, D and J genes, CDR3 length and insertions or deletions at six rearrangement sites could be assigned. Within each subset, clonotype counts were normalized to the number of sorted cells before true diversity and Gini coefficients were calculated with the tcR R package. The overlap coefficient, calculated on TCRB nucleotide sequences, was used to measure repertoire sharing. Out-of-frame TCRB sequences from naive cells were analyzed as a proxy for the pre-selection repertoire. TCRdb's version of the immuneACCESS table is confined to in-frame rearrangements and falls short of the full clone set. An unresolved V gene accounts for under half of the shortfall where checked; the remainder is of unknown origin. V, J and clone size were drawn from that table, and D and trimming were deduced from the DNA. This sample comprises 850,000 to 900,000 clones, roughly a sixth of them detected only once. Roughly 0.025% of the sample comes from the top ten.

The chain links TRBV5-6 with TRBJ2-3, and 7 bases in between align with TRBD2. The specimen was naive CD4+ T cells from blood. This sample's cell subset or site label indicates: true naive CD4+ T cells. The clonotype was recovered from a woman between 18 and 30 years old in good health. The nucleotides read TGTGCCAGCAGCCCCTCTAGCGGATCCACAGATACGCAGTATTTT. This codes for CASSPSSGSTDTQYF.